This T cell receptor beta chain was sequenced in a study of early T cells in non-severe SARS-CoV-2 infection. About the study: RNA in bulk from unsorted whole blood was sequenced, and chains were unpaired. Study results and caveats: Database matching using VDJdb favored anti-spike CD8 responses, with private and CD4 specificities left missing.

Germline V gives CDR1 KGHDR, CDR2 SFDVKD. This CDR3 spans 17 amino acids. The junction had 12 bases not matched to a gene; V was cut back by 2 bases and J by 8 bases. Researchers tagged individual cDNA molecules with unique molecular identifiers. One entry per CDR3 protein, called by TCRdb with MiXCR from the 5' RACE reads. The sample yields just under 60,000 distinct CDR3 sequences, around 8.9% seen once. A note on this clonotype: Its antigen is currently unknown.

Sequencing was done on a sample of whole blood. The TCR sequence derives from an adult who was a healthcare worker with PCR-confirmed SARS-CoV-2 infection or an uninfected control (not recorded which). The chain is built from TRBV24-1 and TRBJ2-1; TRBD2 agrees at 9 bases. CDR3 bases: TGTGCCACCAGTGATTCCGCTAGCGGGATTGTACTAGATGAGCAGTTCTTC. As protein: CATSDSASGIVLDEQFF.